One and the same sample provided the 14 T cell receptor beta chains below, sequenced in a study of T cell responses to AZD1222 COVID-19 vaccine (dated by TCRdb to 2020 to 2022). To prepare the library, the immunoSEQ multiplex PCR assay was applied. Not all clones reach the TCRdb copy of this immuneACCESS table, which keeps in-frame sequences only. Checked studies attribute under half of the gap to unresolved V genes and leave the rest unexplained. For this sample the table gives 60,000 to 70,000 clones, of which 85% were detected only once. The ten largest clones take up less than 20% of the sample. The time point label, as the study defines it: baseline before first vaccination. This material consisted of peripheral blood, taken on day 0 of AZD1222 vaccination. The receptors originated from an adult in good health.

The rearrangement links TRBV11-2 to TRBJ2-3, with 7 positions matching TRBD1. Germline V CDR1 and CDR2: SGHAT, FQNNGV. J lost 1 base, V lost 0 bases, and 7 bases had no gene match. The CDR3 runs 17 residues. The CDR3 sequence is CASSLEWRQGGTDTQYF. CDR3 DNA sequence: TGTGCCAGCAGCTTAGAGTGGAGACAGGGAGGCACAGATACGCAGTATTTT.

The J gene is TRBJ1-1, the V gene TRBV3-1 (or the pseudogene TRBV3-2); D call uncertain. V lost 1 base and J lost 5, with 5 bases in between. This CDR3 region has 12 residues. Germline V gene lookup returns CDR1 LGHDT and CDR2 YNNKEL (reference sequence). The CDR3 DNA reads as TGTGCCAGCAGCCAAGTGATAACTGAAGCTTTCTTT. It is translated as CASSQVITEAFF.

This clone was seen just once. The chain joins TRBV7-2 to TRBJ1-3; D unclear. Germline values: CDR1 SGHTA, CDR2 FQGNSA. Trimming took off 1 base at V and 0 bases at J, with 13 bases between the two ends. This CDR3 has 17 amino acids. In DNA form, the CDR3 reads TGTGCCAGCAGCTTAGTTCGTCCCAGAAGCTCTGGAAACACCATATATTTT. Protein sequence: CASSLVRPRSSGNTIYF.

V is TRBV7-9 and J is TRBJ2-5; 7 positions agree with TRBD1. In germline, CDR1 is SEHNR, CDR2 FQNEAQ (reference sequence). V was clipped by 5 bases and J by 5 bases; unmatched bases: 14. There are 16 residues in the CDR3. This CDR3 is CASSIYLTGPRETQYF. The DNA of the CDR3 is TGTGCCAGCAGCATCTACCTGACAGGGCCTCGGGAGACCCAGTACTTC.

This rearrangement joins TRBV5-4 to TRBJ2-1; 10 nucleotides line up with TRBD2. Germline loops: CDR1 SGHNT, CDR2 YYREEE (reference sequence). There are 16 residues in the CDR3. Losses at the gene ends were 0 bases for V and 5 bases for J; bases not matched to a gene: 5. The CDR3 is CASSLERGGPNNEQFF. DNA of the CDR3: TGTGCCAGCAGCTTGGAGCGGGGGGGCCCCAACAATGAGCAGTTCTTC.

The chain uses TRBV6-5 and TRBJ1-1; unclear D gene. Trimming shortened V by 2 bases and J by 2 bases, and 12 bases separated the two germline ends. The CDR3 covers 15 residues. The germline V gene encodes CDR1 MNHEY and CDR2 SVGAGI. The CDR3 DNA follows: TGTGCCAGCAGTTACACGCCAGCCTCTAACACTGAAGCTTTCTTT. The encoded protein is CASSYTPASNTEAFF.

The V gene is TRBV24-1, the J gene TRBJ1-1; D perhaps matches TRBD1 (5 bases). Trimming removed 1 base from V and 0 bases from J, with 8 bases in between. Per the germline V gene, CDR1 is KGHDR and CDR2 is SFDVKD. CDR3 length: 15 residues. The CDR3 protein is CATSDFRDLNTEAFF. In DNA, the CDR3 is TGTGCCACCAGTGATTTCAGGGACTTGAACACTGAAGCTTTCTTT.

This rearrangement joins TRBV28 to TRBJ1-5, with unresolved D. Trimming cost V 5 bases and J 2 bases, with 16 bases left between them. Germline lookup yields CDR1 MDHEN and CDR2 SYDVKM. The CDR3 contains 16 residues. In nucleotides, the CDR3 is TGTGCCAGCAGTCTTTGGGGAGGGAATGGCAATCAGCCCCAGCATTTT. Its translation: CASSLWGGNGNQPQHF. Supplemented by reference TRBV28 and TRBJ1-5, the full variable domain reads DVKVTQSSRYLVKRTGEKVFLECVQDMDHENMFWYRQDPGLGLRLIYFSYDVKMKEKGDIPEGYSVSREKKERFSLILESASTNQTSMYLCASSLWGGNGNQPQHFGDGTRLSIL.

V and J are TRBV5-1 and TRBJ2-5; 9 bases fit TRBD2. CDR1 SGHRS and CDR2 YFSETQ come from the germline V gene. After removal of 4 bases from V and 5 bases from J, the junction contained 6 bases not matched to a gene. This CDR3 region has 14 residues. The CDR3 DNA sequence: TGCGCCAGCAGCCCCCGGGGACTAGCCGAGACCCAGTACTTC. Translation gives CASSPRGLAETQYF.

This sequence joins TRBV27 and TRBJ1-1; D ambiguous. The germline gives CDR1 MNHEY, CDR2 SMNVEV (reference sequence). Trimming cost V 2 bases and J 1 base, with 5 bases left between them. The CDR3 is 13 residues long. The CDR3 region is CASSLRENTEAFF. CDR3 sequence (DNA): TGTGCCAGCAGTTTACGGGAGAACACTGAAGCTTTCTTT.

This chain joins TRBV30 and TRBJ1-2, with TRBD1 as a possible D gene (5 bases). Germline V gene lookup returns CDR1 GTSNPN and CDR2 SVGIG (reference sequence). CDR3 length: 17 amino acids. With 0 bases removed from V and 5 bases from J, the gap between germline ends came to 22 bases. The chain's CDR3 is CAWSVANSGGLGYGYTF. CDR3 nucleotides: TGTGCCTGGAGTGTAGCGAATAGCGGGGGTTTGGGGTATGGCTACACCTTC.

J is TRBJ2-3 and V is TRBV21-1; TRBD2 was called by the table and not checked on the DNA. TRBV21-1 is a documented pseudogene. The CDR3 extends over 16 amino acids. CDR3 nucleotide sequence: TGTGCCAGCAGCAAAGGCCCCACCCTACTCACAGATACGCAGTATTTT. Translation gives CASSKGPTLLTDTQYF.

J is TRBJ2-3 and V is TRBV3-1 (or the pseudogene TRBV3-2); no reliable D call. Germline CDR1 LGHDT, CDR2 YNNKEL (reference sequence). V was shortened by 0 bases and J by 1 base, with 14 bases between the two germline ends. There are 17 residues in the CDR3. The DNA for the CDR3 is TGTGCCAGCAGCCAAGAAGCCTTGCTAGGAGGCACAGATACGCAGTATTTT. Protein product: CASSQEALLGGTDTQYF.

About this clone itself: Compared with germline, one end of the junction differs, possibly owing to a read error. This chain joins TRBV2 and TRBJ1-3, with TRBD1 identical over 9 bases. Germline-derived CDR1 and CDR2 are SNHLY and FYNNEI. There are 17 residues in the CDR3. The DNA for the CDR3 is TGTGCCATCAGTGAAAAATATAGGACAGGGGCTGGAAACACCATATATTTT. Translating it yields CAISEKYRTGAGNTIYF.